This TCR beta chain derives from a study of control samples from healthy donors and cancer patients. Some clones are missing from TCRdb's copy, which holds only in-frame ones; the method was immunoSEQ multiplex PCR. This repertoire shows about 100,000 clones, about 88% found once; its top ten account for 15% to 20%. J was trimmed by 0 bases and V by 2 bases; bases with no gene match: 9. Germline V gene sequence: CDR1 GTSNPN, CDR2 SVGIG (reference sequence). There are 18 residues in the CDR3. Sequenced: blood. The chain combines TRBV30 with TRBJ2-3, with TRBD2 identical over 12 bases. The receptor was isolated from a woman aged 50 to 60 in good health. Here the CDR3 reads CAWSLPNLAGGSTDTQYF. CDR3 sequence (DNA): TGTGCCTGGAGTCTACCGAACCTAGCGGGAGGGAGCACAGATACGCAGTATTTT.